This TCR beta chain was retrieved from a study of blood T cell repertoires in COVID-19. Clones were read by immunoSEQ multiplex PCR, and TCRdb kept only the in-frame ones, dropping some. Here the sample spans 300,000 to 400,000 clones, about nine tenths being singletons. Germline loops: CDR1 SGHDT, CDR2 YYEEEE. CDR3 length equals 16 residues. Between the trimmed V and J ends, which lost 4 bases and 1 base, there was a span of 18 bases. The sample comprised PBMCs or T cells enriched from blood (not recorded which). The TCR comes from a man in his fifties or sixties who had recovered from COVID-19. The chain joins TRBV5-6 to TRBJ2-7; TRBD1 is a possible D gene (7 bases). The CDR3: CASSPEGAGRSYEQYF. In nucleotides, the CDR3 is TGTGCCAGCAGCCCGGAGGGGGCGGGACGTTCCTACGAGCAGTACTTC.